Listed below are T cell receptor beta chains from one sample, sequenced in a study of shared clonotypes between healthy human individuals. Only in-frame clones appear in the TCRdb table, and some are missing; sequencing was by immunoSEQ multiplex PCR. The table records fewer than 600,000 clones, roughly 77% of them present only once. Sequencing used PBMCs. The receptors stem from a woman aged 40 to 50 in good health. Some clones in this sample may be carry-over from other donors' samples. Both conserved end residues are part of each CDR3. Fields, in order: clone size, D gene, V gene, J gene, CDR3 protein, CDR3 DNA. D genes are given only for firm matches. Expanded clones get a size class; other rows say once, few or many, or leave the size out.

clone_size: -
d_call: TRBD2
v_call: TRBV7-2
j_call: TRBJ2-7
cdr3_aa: CASSLATAGGVYEQYF
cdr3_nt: TGTGCCAGCAGCTTAGCGACGGCGGGAGGTGTATACGAGCAGTACTTC

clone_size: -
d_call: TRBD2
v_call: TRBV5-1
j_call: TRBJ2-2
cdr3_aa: CASSLGLADTGELFF
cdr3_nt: TGCGCCAGCAGCTTGGGTCTAGCGGACACCGGGGAGCTGTTTTTT

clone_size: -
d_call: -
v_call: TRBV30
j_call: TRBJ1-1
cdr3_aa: CASGGEGRAFF
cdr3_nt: TGTGCCTCCGGGGGGGAAGGCCGGGCTTTCTTT

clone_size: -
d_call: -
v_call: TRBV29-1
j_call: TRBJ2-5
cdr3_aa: CSVSGTAQETQYF
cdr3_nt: TGCAGCGTCAGCGGGACAGCCCAAGAGACCCAGTACTTC

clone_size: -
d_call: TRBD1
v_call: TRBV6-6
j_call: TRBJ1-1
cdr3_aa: CASSPQGAAEAFF
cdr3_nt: TGTGCCAGCAGTCCACAGGGGGCGGCTGAAGCTTTCTTT

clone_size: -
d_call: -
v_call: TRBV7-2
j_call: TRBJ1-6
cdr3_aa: CASSSTSPRSSYNSPLHF
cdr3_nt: TGTGCCAGCAGTTCTACCTCGCCCAGGAGCTCCTATAATTCACCCCTCCACTTT

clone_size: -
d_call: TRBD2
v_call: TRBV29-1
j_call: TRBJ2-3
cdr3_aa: CSVEGRGLAGEYTDTQYF
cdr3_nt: TGCAGCGTTGAAGGGAGGGGTTTAGCGGGAGAGTACACAGATACGCAGTATTTT

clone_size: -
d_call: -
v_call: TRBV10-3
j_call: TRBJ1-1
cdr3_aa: CASLVELNTEAFF
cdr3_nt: TGTGCTTCGTTGGTGGAACTGAACACTGAAGCTTTCTTT

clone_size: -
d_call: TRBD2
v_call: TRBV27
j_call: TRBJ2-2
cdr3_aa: CASSLSEALAGERLFF
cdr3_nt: TGTGCCAGCAGTTTGAGCGAGGCCCTAGCGGGAGAACGTCTGTTTTTT

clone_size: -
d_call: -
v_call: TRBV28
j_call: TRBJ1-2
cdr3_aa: CASSLRDSFYGYTF
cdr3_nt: TGTGCCAGCAGTTTACGTGACAGCTTCTATGGCTACACCTTC

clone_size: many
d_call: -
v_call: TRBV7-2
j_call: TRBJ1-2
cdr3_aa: CASTTGAVNYGYTF
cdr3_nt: TGTGCCAGCACAACCGGGGCAGTGAACTATGGCTACACCTTC

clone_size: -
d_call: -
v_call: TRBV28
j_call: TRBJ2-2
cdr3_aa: CASTPISAGELFF
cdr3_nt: TGTGCCAGCACCCCAATTAGCGCCGGGGAGCTGTTTTTT

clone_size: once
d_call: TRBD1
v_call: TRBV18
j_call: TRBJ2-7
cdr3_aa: CASSPRTGGSPYEQYF
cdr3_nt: TGTGCCAGCTCACCACGCACAGGGGGCTCACCCTACGAGCAGTACTTC

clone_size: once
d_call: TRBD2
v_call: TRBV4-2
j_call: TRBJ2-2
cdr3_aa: CASSHEQLAGDTGELFF
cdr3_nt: TGTGCCAGCAGCCACGAACAACTAGCGGGAGATACCGGGGAGCTGTTTTTT

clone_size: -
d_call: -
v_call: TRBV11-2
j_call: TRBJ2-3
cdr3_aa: CASSPGRTTYTQYF
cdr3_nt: TGTGCCAGCAGCCCTGGCCGAACCACATATACGCAGTATTTT

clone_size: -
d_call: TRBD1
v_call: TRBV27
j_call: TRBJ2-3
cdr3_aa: CASSPHPGTGTDTQYF
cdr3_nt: TGTGCCAGCAGTCCCCATCCCGGGACAGGGACAGATACGCAGTATTTT

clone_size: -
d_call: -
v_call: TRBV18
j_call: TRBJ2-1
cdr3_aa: CASSIPSVQNNEQFF
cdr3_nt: TGTGCCAGCTCAATTCCTAGCGTACAAAACAATGAGCAGTTCTTC

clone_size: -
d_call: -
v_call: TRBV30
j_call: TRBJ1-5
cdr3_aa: CAWLINRGRGIRNSNQPQHF
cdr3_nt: TGTGCCTGGTTGATAAACCGGGGCAGGGGTATACGCAATAGCAATCAGCCCCAGCATTTT

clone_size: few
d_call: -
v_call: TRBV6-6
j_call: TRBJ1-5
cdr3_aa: CASSYEGLNQPQHF
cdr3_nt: TGTGCCAGCAGTTACGAGGGGTTGAATCAGCCCCAGCATTTT

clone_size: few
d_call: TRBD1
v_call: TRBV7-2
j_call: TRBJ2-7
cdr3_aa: CASSLYRGGHEQYF
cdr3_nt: TGTGCCAGCAGCCTTTACAGGGGTGGCCACGAGCAGTACTTC

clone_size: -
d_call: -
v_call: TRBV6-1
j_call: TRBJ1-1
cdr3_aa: CASSDVAGYTEAFF
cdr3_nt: TGTGCCAGCAGTGACGTGGCAGGGTACACTGAAGCTTTCTTT

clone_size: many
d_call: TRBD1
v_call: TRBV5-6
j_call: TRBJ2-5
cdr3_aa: CASSLVPTGGAPTQYF
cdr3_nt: TGTGCCAGCAGCTTGGTCCCGACAGGGGGGGCGCCGACCCAGTACTTC

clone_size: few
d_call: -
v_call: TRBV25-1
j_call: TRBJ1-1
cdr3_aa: CASSESGRAGRNTEAFF
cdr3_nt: TGTGCCAGCAGTGAATCGGGCAGGGCTGGACGGAACACTGAAGCTTTCTTT

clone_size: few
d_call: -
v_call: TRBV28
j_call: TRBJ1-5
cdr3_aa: CATLPWGPGNQPQHF
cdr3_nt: TGTGCCACCCTACCTTGGGGGCCTGGCAATCAGCCCCAGCATTTT

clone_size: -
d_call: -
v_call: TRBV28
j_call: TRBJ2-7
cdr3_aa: CASSLFGTNYEQYF
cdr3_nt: TGTGCCAGCAGTTTATTCGGCACAAACTACGAGCAGTACTTC

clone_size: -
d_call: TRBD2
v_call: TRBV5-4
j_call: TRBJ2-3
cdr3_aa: CASSLKGTSGSNTDTQYF
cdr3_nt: TGTGCCAGCAGCTTAAAAGGGACTAGCGGGAGTAACACAGATACGCAGTATTTT

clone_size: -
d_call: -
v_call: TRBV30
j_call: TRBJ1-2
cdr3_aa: CAWSVGAGDGYTF
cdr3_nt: TGTGCCTGGAGTGTAGGGGCAGGGGATGGCTACACCTTC

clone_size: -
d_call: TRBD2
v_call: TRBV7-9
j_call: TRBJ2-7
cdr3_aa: CASSSGTSGRGLYF
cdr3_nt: TGTGCCAGCAGCTCCGGGACTAGCGGGAGAGGCTTGTACTTC

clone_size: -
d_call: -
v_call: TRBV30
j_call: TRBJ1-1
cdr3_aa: CAWSETGHTEAFF
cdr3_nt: TGTGCCTGGAGTGAAACAGGCCACACTGAAGCTTTCTTT

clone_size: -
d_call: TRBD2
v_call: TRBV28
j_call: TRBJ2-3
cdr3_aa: CASSRPLAGEGDTQYF
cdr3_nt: TGTGCCAGCAGCCGACCACTCGCGGGAGAGGGGGATACGCAGTATTTT

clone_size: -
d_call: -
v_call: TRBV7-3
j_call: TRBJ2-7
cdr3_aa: CASSLAGPRVHEQYF
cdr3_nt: TGTGCCAGCAGCTTAGCCGGACCGCGGGTCCACGAGCAGTACTTC

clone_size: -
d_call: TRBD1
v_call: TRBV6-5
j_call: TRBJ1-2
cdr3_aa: CASRAGQDRGGYTF
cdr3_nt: TGTGCCAGCAGAGCGGGACAGGATAGGGGCGGCTACACCTTC

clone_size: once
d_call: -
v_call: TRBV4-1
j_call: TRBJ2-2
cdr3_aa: CASSQGRRGTPNTGELFF
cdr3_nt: TGCGCCAGCAGCCAAGGAAGGCGCGGGACTCCCAACACCGGGGAGCTGTTTTTT

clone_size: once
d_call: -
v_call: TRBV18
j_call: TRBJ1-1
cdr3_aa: CASSSIQGNTEAFF
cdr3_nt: TGTGCCAGCTCATCCATACAGGGGAACACTGAAGCTTTCTTT

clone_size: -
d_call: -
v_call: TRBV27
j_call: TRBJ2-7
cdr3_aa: CASSFDRTYEQYF
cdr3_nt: TGTGCCAGCAGTTTCGACAGAACCTACGAGCAGTACTTC

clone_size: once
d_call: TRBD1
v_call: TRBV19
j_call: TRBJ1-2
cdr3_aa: CASRTGTAIPNYGYTF
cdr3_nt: TGTGCCAGTAGGACCGGGACAGCGATACCTAACTATGGCTACACCTTC

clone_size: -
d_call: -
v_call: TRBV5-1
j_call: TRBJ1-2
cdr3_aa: CASSGGTVNYGYTF
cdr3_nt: TGCGCCAGCAGCGGAGGTACAGTTAACTATGGCTACACCTTC

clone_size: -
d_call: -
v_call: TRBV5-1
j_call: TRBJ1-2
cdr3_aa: CASSLATDYGYTF
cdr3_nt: TGCGCCAGCAGCTTGGCGACAGACTATGGCTACACCTTC

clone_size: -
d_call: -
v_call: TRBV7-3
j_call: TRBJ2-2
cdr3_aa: CASSRDSTDGELFF
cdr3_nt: TGTGCCAGCAGCCGGGACTCCACCGACGGGGAGCTGTTTTTT

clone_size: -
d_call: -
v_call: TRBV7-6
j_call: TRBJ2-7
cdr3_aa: CASSLEGVEQYF
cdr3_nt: TGTGCCAGCAGCTTAGAAGGGGTCGAGCAGTACTTC

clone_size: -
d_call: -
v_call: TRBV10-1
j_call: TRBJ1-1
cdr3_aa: CASSEAGANTEAFF
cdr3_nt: TGCGCCAGCAGTGAAGCAGGGGCGAACACTGAAGCTTTCTTT

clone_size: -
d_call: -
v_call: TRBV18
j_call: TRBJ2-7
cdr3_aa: CASSLTGQYEQYF
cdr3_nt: TGTGCCAGCTCACTCACGGGCCAATACGAGCAGTACTTC

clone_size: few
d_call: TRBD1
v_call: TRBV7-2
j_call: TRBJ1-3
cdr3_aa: CASSPRQGPGNTIYF
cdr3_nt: TGTGCCAGCAGCCCGAGACAGGGTCCCGGAAACACCATATATTTT

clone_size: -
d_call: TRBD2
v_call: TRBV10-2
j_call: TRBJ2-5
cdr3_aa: CASRISGRGRETQYF
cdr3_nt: TGCGCCAGCAGGATTAGCGGGAGGGGGCGGGAGACCCAGTACTTC

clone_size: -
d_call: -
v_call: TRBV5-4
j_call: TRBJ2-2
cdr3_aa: CASSLTRFANTGELFF
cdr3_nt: TGTGCCAGCAGCCTTACCAGGTTCGCGAACACCGGGGAGCTGTTTTTT

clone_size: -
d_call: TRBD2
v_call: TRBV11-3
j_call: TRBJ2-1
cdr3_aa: CASSRGTSGSDEQFF
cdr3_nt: TGTGCCAGCAGCCGCGGGACTAGCGGGAGCGATGAGCAGTTCTTC

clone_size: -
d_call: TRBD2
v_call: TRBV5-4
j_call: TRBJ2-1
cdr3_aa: CASSSGTSGEEQFF
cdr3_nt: TGTGCCAGCAGCTCCGGGACTAGCGGGGAAGAGCAGTTCTTC

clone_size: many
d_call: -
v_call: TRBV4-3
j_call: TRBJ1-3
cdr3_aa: CASSQTYSSGNTIYF
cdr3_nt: TGCGCCAGCAGCCAGACCTATAGCTCTGGAAACACCATATATTTT

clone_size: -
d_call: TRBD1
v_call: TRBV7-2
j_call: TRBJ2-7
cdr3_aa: CASSFRQGAYEQYF
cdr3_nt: TGTGCCAGCAGCTTTCGACAGGGGGCCTACGAGCAGTACTTC

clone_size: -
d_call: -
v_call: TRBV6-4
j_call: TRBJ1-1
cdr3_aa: CASRPDRQNTEAFF
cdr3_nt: TGTGCCAGCAGACCAGACAGGCAGAACACTGAAGCTTTCTTT

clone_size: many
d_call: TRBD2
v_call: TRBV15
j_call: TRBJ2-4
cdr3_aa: CATSRSGEVAKNIQYF
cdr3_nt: TGTGCCACCAGCAGGAGCGGGGAAGTAGCCAAAAACATTCAGTACTTC

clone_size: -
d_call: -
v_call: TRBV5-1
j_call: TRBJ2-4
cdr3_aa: CASSFRADPKSENIQYF
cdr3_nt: TGCGCCAGCAGCTTTAGGGCAGACCCCAAAAGCGAAAACATTCAGTACTTC

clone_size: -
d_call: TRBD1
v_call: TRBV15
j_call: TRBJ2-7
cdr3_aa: CATSPNRGEQYF
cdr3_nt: TGTGCCACCAGCCCAAACAGGGGCGAGCAGTACTTC

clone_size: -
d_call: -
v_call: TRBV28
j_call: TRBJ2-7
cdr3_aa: CAIAGATGGEQYF
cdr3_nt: TGTGCCATCGCGGGTGCCACCGGCGGCGAGCAGTACTTC

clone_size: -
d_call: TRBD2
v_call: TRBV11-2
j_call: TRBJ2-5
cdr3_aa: CASSLAGRGKTQYF
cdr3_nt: TGTGCCAGCAGCTTAGCCGGGAGGGGGAAGACCCAGTACTTC